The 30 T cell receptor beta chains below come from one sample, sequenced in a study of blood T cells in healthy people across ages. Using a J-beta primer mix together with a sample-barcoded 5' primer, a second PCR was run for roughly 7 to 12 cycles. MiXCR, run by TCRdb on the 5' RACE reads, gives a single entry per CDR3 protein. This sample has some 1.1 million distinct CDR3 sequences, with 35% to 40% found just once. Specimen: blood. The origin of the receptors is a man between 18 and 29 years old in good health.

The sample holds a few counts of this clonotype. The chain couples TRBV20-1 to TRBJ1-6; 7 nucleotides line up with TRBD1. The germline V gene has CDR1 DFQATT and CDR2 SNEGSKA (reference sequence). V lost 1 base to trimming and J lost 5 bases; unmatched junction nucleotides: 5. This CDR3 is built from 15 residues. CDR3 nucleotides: TGCAGTGCTAGAGTCGGGACAGCGGATAATTCACCCCTCCACTTT. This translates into CSARVGTADNSPLHF.

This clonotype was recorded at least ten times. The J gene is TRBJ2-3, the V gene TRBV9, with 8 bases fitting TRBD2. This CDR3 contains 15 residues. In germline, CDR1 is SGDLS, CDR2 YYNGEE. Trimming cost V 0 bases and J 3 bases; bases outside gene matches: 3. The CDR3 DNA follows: TGTGCCAGCAGCGTAGATTTAGCGGGGACAGATACGCAGTATTTT. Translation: CASSVDLAGTDTQYF.

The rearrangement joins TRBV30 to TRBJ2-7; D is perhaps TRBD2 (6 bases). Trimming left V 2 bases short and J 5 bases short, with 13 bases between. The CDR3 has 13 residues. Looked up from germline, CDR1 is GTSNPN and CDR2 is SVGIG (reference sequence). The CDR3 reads CAWSPERGNEQYF. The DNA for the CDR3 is TGTGCCTGGAGTCCGGAACGGGGGAACGAGCAGTACTTC.

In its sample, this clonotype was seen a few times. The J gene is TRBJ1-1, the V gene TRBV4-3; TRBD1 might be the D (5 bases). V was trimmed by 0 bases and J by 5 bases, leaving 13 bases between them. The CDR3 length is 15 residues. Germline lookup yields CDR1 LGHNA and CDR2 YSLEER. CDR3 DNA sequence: TGCGCCAGCAGCCAAGAGCGGTTCTGGGGGACTGAAGCTTTCTTT. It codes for CASSQERFWGTEAFF.

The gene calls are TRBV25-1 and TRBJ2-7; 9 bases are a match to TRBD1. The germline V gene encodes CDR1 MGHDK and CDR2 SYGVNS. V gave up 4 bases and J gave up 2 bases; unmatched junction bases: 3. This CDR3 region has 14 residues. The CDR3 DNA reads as TGTGCCAGCAGTGGGACAGGGGCCACCTACGAGCAGTACTTC. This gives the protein CASSGTGATYEQYF.

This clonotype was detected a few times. The CDR3 sequence: CASSQARRGWKFF. The DNA of the CDR3 is TGTGCCAGCAGCCAAGCTCGGAGGGGATGGAAGTTTTTT. The V and J genes are TRBV3-1 and TRBJ2-2; D is possibly TRBD2 (6 bases). Looked up from germline, CDR1 is LGHDT and CDR2 is YNNKEL (reference sequence). V lost 1 base and J 16 bases, leaving 16 bases between the germline ends. This CDR3 comprises 13 residues. Combining the CDR3 with reference TRBV3-1 and TRBJ2-2 gives the whole variable domain DTAVSQTPKYLVTQMGNDKSIKCEQNLGHDTMYWYKQDSKKFLKIMFSYNNKELIINETVPNRFSPKSPDKAHLNLHINSLELGDSAVYFCASSQARRGWKFFGEGSRLTVL.

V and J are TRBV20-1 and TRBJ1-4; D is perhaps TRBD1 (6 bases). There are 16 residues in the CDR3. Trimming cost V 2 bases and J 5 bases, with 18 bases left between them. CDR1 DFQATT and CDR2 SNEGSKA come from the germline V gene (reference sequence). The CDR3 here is CSARTTRQEYNEKLFF. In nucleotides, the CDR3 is TGCAGTGCTAGAACTACGCGACAGGAGTACAATGAAAAACTGTTTTTT.

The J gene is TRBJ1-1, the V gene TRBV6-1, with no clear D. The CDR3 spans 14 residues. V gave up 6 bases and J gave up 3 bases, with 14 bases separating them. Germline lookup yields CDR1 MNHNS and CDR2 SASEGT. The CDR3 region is CASSVLGLDTEAFF. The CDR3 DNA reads TGTGCCAGCAGCGTATTAGGGCTGGACACTGAAGCTTTCTTT.

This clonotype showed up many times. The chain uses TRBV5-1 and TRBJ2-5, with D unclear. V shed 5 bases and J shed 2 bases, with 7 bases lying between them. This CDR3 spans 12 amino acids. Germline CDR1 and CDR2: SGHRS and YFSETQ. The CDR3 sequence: CASSPDQETQYF. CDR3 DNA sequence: TGCGCCAGCAGTCCTGATCAAGAGACCCAGTACTTC.

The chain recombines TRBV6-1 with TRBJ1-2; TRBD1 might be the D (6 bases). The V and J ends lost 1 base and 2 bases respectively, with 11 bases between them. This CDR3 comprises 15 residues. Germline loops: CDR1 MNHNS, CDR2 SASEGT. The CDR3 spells CASSEVAGENYGYTF. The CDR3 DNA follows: TGTGCCAGCAGTGAAGTCGCAGGGGAAAACTATGGCTACACCTTC.

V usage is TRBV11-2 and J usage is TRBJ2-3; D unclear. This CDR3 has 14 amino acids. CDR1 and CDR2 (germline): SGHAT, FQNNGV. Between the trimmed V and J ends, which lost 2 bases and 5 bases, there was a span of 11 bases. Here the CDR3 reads CASSLRRWGDTQYF. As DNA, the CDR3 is TGTGCCAGCAGCTTAAGGAGATGGGGAGATACGCAGTATTTT.

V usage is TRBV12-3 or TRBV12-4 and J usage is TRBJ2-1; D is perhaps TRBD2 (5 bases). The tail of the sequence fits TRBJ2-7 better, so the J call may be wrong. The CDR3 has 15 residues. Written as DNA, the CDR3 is TGTGCCAGCAGTTTGGAACCTAGCTCCTACAATGAGCAGTACTTC. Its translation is CASSLEPSSYNEQYF.

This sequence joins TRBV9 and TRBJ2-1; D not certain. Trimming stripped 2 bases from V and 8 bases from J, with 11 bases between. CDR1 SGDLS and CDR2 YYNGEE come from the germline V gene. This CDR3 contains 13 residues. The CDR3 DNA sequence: TGTGCCAGCAGCGTGGACCGTATGGATGAGCAGTTCTTC. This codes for CASSVDRMDEQFF.

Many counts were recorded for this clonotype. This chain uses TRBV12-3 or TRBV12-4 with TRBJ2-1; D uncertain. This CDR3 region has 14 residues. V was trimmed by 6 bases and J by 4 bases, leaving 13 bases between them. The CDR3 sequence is CASSPPDPYNEQFF. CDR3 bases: TGTGCCAGCAGCCCTCCGGACCCTTACAATGAGCAGTTCTTC.

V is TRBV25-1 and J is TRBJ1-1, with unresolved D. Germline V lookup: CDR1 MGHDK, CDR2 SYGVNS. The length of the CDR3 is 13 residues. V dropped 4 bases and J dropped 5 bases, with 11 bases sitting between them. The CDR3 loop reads CASSGLGETEAFF. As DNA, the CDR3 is TGTGCCAGCAGTGGGTTGGGTGAGACTGAAGCTTTCTTT.

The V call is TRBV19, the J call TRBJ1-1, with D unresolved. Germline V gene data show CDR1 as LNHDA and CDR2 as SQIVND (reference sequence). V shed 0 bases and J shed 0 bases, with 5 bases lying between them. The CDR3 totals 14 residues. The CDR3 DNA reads TGTGCCAGTAGTATAGAGGGCCTGAACACTGAAGCTTTCTTT. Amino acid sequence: CASSIEGLNTEAFF.

This chain's CDR3 is CASSLGGARETQYF. The DNA of the CDR3 is TGTGCCAGCAGCTTGGGAGGGGCGAGGGAGACCCAGTACTTC. This rearrangement joins TRBV5-5 to TRBJ2-5, with D perhaps assigned TRBD1 or TRBD2 (5 bases each). This CDR3 is 14 amino acids long. The V end was cut by 0 bases, the J end by 5 bases, with 11 bases between. Germline CDR1 SGHKS, CDR2 YYEKEE (reference sequence).

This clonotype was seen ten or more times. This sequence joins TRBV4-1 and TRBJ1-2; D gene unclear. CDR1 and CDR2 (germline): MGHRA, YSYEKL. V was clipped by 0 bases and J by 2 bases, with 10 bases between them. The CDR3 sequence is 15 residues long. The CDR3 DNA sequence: TGCGCCAGCAGCCAAGACCCAACAAAGAACTATGGCTACACCTTC. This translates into CASSQDPTKNYGYTF.

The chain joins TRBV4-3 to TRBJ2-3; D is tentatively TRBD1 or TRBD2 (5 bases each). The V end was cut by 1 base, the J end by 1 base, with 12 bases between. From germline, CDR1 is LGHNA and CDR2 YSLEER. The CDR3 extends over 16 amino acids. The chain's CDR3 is CASSQAGPGRTDTQYF. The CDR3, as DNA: TGCGCCAGCAGCCAAGCGGGGCCAGGTCGCACAGATACGCAGTATTTT.

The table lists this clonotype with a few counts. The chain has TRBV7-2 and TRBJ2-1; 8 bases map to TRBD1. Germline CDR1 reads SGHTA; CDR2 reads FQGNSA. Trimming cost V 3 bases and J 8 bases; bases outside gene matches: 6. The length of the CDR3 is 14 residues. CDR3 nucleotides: TGTGCCAGCAGCTTCGACAGGGGTTTCGATGAGCAGTTCTTC. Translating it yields CASSFDRGFDEQFF.

CDR3 residues: CASSHHRGEQYF. CDR3 bases: TGTGCCAGCAGTCATCACAGGGGCGAGCAGTACTTC. The rearrangement links TRBV12-3 or TRBV12-4 to TRBJ2-7; 7 bases agree with TRBD1. The CDR3 extends over 12 amino acids. V gave up 5 bases and J gave up 6 bases; unmatched junction bases: 4.

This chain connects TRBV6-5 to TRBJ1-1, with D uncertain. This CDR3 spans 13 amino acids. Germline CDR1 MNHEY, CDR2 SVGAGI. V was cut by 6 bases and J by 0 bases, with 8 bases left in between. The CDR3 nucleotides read TGTGCCAGCAGGGCTCCGGTGAACACTGAAGCTTTCTTT. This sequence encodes CASRAPVNTEAFF.

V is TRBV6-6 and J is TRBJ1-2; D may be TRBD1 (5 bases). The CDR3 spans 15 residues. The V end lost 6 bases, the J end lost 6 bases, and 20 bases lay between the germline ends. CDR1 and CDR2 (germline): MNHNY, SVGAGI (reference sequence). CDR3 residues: CASRTFKQALDGYTF. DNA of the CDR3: TGTGCCAGCAGAACCTTCAAACAGGCCTTGGATGGCTACACCTTC.

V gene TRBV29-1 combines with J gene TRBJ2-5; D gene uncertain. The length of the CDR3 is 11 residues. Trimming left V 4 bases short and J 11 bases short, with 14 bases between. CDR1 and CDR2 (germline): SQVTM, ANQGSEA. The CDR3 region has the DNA TGCAGCGTTGCAGTCCCCAATGGGCAGTACTTC. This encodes CSVAVPNGQYF.

The CDR3, as DNA: TGTGCCAGCAGCTTCGGGACCCCCGGGAGCAATCAGCCCCAGCATTTT. It translates to CASSFGTPGSNQPQHF. The chain uses TRBV6-6 and TRBJ1-5; D is perhaps TRBD1 (5 bases). Trimming cost V 6 bases and J 1 base, with 16 bases left between them. This CDR3 comprises 16 residues. CDR1 and CDR2 from the germline V gene are MNHNY and SVGAGI (reference sequence).

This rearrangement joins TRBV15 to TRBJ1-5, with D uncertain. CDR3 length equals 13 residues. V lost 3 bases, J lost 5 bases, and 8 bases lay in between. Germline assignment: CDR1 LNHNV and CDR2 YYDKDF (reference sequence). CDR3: CATSSSPYQPQHF. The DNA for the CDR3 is TGTGCCACCAGCAGCTCCCCCTATCAGCCCCAGCATTTT.

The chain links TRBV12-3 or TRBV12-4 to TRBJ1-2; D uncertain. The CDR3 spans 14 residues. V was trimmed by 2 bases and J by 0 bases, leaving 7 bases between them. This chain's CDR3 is CASSLRVANYGYTF. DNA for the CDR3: TGTGCCAGCAGTTTAAGGGTAGCTAACTATGGCTACACCTTC.

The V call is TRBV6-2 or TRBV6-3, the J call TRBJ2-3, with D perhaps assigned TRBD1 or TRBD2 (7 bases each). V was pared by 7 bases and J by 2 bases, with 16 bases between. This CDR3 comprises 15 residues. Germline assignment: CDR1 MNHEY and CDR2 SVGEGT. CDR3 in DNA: TGTGCCAGCATTCAAGCGGGACAGTTCACAGATACGCAGTATTTT. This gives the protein CASIQAGQFTDTQYF.

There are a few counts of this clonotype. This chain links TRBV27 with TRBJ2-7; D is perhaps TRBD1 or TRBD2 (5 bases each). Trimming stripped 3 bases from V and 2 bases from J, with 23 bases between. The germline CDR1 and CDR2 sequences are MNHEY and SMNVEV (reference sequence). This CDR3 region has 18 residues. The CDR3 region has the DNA TGTGCCAGCAGTTTCTTCCTGCCGGGACCCAACGCAGCCTACGAGCAGTACTTC. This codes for CASSFFLPGPNAAYEQYF.

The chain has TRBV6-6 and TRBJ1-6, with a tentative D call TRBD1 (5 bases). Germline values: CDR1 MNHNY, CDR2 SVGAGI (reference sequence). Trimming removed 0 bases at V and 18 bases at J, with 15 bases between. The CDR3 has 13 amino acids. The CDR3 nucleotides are TGTGCCAGCAGTTACTCGCAGGGTTCGGCCCCCCACTTT. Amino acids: CASSYSQGSAPHF.